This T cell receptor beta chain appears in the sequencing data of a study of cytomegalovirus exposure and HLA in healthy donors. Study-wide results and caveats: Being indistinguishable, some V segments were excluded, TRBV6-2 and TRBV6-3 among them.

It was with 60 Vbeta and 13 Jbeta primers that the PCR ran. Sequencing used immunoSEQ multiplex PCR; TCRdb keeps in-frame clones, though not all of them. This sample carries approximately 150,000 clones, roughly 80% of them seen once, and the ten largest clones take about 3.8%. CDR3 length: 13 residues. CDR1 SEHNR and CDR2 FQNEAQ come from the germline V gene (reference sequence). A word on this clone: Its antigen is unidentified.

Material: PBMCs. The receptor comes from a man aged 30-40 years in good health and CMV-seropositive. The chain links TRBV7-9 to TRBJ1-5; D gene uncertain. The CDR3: CATAREGLQPQHF. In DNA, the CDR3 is TGTGCAACCGCAAGGGAAGGACTTCAGCCCCAGCATTTT.